The 22 T cell receptor beta chains listed next were all sequenced from one sample in a study of regulatory T cells in long-lasting Graves disease. Time point described: persistent/refractory GD, antithyroid drugs over 5 years with positive TRAb. The TCR library was prepared using RNA isolated from PBMCs. Investigators prepared the TCR beta libraries by applying iRepertoire HTBI primers and Arm-PCR of CDR3 regions. TCRdb re-derived calls from the multiplex PCR reads in MiXCR, one entry per CDR3 protein. The sample includes over 450,000 distinct CDR3 sequences, 20% to 25% of them seen just once. The sequences come from peripheral blood mononuclear cells (PBMCs), collected when the disease was refractory, from a patient treated with antithyroid drugs. These receptors were taken from a female donor with Graves disease.

There are a few counts of this clonotype. V gene TRBV28 combines with J gene TRBJ1-5; tentative D call: TRBD1 (5 bases). The V end lost 7 bases, the J end lost 5 bases, and 9 bases lay between the germline ends. The CDR3 has 12 amino acids. The germline V gene encodes CDR1 MDHEN and CDR2 SYDVKM. The DNA of the CDR3 is TGTGCCAGCAAGAAGGGGTATCAGCCCCAGCATTTT. Its protein is CASKKGYQPQHF. Complete variable domain (other parts from reference TRBV28 and TRBJ1-5): DVKVTQSSRYLVKRTGEKVFLECVQDMDHENMFWYRQDPGLGLRLIYFSYDVKMKEKGDIPEGYSVSREKKERFSLILESASTNQTSMYLCASKKGYQPQHFGDGTRLSIL.

The sample holds a few counts of this clonotype. The chain combines TRBV24-1 with TRBJ2-2, with D perhaps assigned TRBD1 or TRBD2 (5 bases each). Trimming cost V 0 bases and J 5 bases, with 18 bases left between them. Germline CDR1 reads KGHDR; CDR2 reads SFDVKD. The CDR3 consists of 18 residues. The CDR3 sequence is CATSDLLGDGRTTGELFF. In DNA, the CDR3 is TGTGCCACCAGTGATTTGCTCGGGGACGGGCGGACGACCGGGGAGCTGTTTTTT.

The chain recombines TRBV10-3 with TRBJ2-7; D not certain. V was shortened by 3 bases and J by 0 bases, with 12 bases between the two germline ends. This CDR3 is 15 amino acids long. The germline CDR1 and CDR2 sequences are ENHRY and SYGVKD. This chain's CDR3 is CAISESHHPSYEQYF. CDR3 DNA: TGTGCCATCAGTGAAAGCCACCATCCCTCCTACGAGCAGTACTTC.

This rearrangement joins TRBV7-9 to TRBJ2-3; 7 positions agree with TRBD1. The CDR3 consists of 14 residues. J lost 2 bases, V lost 6 bases, and 5 bases had no gene match. Germline V gene sequence: CDR1 SEHNR, CDR2 FQNEAQ (reference sequence). The CDR3 reads CASRGTAFTDTQYF. The DNA for the CDR3 is TGTGCCAGCAGAGGGACAGCCTTCACAGATACGCAGTATTTT.

A remark on this clonotype: A much larger clonotype is one base distant, so this may be a read error. This chain connects TRBV7-2 to TRBJ2-2, with D tentatively TRBD1 (6 bases). Germline V gives CDR1 SGHTA, CDR2 FQGNSA. V was pared by 2 bases and J by 4 bases, with 17 bases between. CDR3 size: 17 residues. CDR3 DNA sequence: TGTGCCAGCAGCTTACCCCCCGCGCAGGGGACCACCGGGGAGCTGTTTTTT. Its translation is CASSLPPAQGTTGELFF.

This clonotype has ten or more counts. CDR3 loop: CASSQTALYGYTF. DNA for the CDR3: TGTGCCAGCAGCCAGACCGCCCTTTATGGCTACACCTTC. The chain has TRBV11-1 and TRBJ1-2, with unresolved D. Germline CDR1 is SGHAT and CDR2 is FQDESV (reference sequence). The V end lost 5 bases, the J end lost 5 bases, and 12 bases lay between the germline ends. This CDR3 is 13 amino acids long. Combining the CDR3 with reference TRBV11-1 and TRBJ1-2 gives the whole variable domain EAEVAQSPRYKITEKSQAVAFWCDPISGHATLYWYRQILGQGPELLVQFQDESVVDDSQLPKDRFSAERLKGVDSTLKIQPAELGDSAMYLCASSQTALYGYTFGSGTRLTVV.

This clonotype was picked up many times. This chain joins TRBV6-5 and TRBJ2-5, with D perhaps matching TRBD1 (7 bases). CDR1 is MNHEY, CDR2 SVGAGI, per germline. This CDR3 region has 16 residues. The germline V and J ends were trimmed by 0 bases and 1 base, with 12 bases remaining between them. CDR3 DNA sequence: TGTGCCAGCAGTTACTCCGGGGGACAGTCCCAAGAGACCCAGTACTTC. Translating gives CASSYSGGQSQETQYF.

This clonotype was seen only a few times. The rearrangement uses TRBV11-2 and TRBJ2-7; 9 bases agree with TRBD1. The CDR3 totals 15 residues. J was trimmed by 3 bases and V by 1 base; bases with no gene match: 4. Germline CDR1 and CDR2: SGHAT and FQNNGV. The CDR3 DNA reads as TGTGCCAGCAGCTTAGGAGGGACAGGGAACTACGAGCAGTACTTC. It specifies CASSLGGTGNYEQYF.

This clonotype was found a few times. V and J are TRBV5-1 and TRBJ2-2; the D is unclear. The CDR3 has 14 amino acids. Germline assignment: CDR1 SGHRS and CDR2 YFSETQ. V was trimmed by 5 bases and J by 2 bases, leaving 10 bases between them. In DNA form, the CDR3 reads TGCGCCAGCAGTTCCATGGATAACACCGGGGAGCTGTTTTTT. The encoded protein is CASSSMDNTGELFF. The whole variable domain, filled in from reference TRBV5-1 and TRBJ2-2, reads KAGVTQTPRYLIKTRGQQVTLSCSPISGHRSVSWYQQTPGQGLQFLFEYFSETQRNKGNFPGRFSGRQFSNSRSEMNVSTLELGDSALYLCASSSMDNTGELFFGEGSRLTVL.

This clonotype has more than one count but fewer than ten. The rearrangement joins TRBV19 to TRBJ2-2, with TRBD1 matching 8 bases. The CDR3 is 15 amino acids. Looked up from germline, CDR1 is LNHDA and CDR2 is SQIVND (reference sequence). J gave up 3 bases and V 5 bases, and 5 bases lay outside the gene matches. CDR3: CASSGTGLDTGELFF. As DNA, the CDR3 is TGTGCCAGTAGTGGGACAGGCCTTGACACCGGGGAGCTGTTTTTT.

Comment on this clonotype: This could be a read error, since a much larger clone is one nucleotide away. The chain links TRBV20-1 to TRBJ2-7, with D possibly TRBD2 on 6 matching bases. This CDR3 is built from 14 residues. Germline CDR1 reads DFQATT; CDR2 reads SNEGSKA (reference sequence). Trimming took off 7 bases at V and 5 bases at J, with 21 bases between the two ends. The CDR3 sequence: CSVNRWPGSDEQYF. The CDR3 DNA is TGCAGTGTGAACAGGTGGCCCGGGAGCGACGAGCAGTACTTC.

This clonotype has at least ten counts. The chain combines TRBV29-1 with TRBJ2-7, with D hard to call. Looked up from germline, CDR1 is SQVTM and CDR2 is ANQGSEA. Trimming took 1 base from V and 5 from J, leaving 3 bases between them. This CDR3 is built from 10 residues. Here the CDR3 reads CSVEANEQYF. The CDR3 DNA follows: TGCAGCGTTGAAGCTAACGAGCAGTACTTC.

This clonotype was picked up many times. This rearrangement joins TRBV12-3 or TRBV12-4 to TRBJ1-2; 7 positions agree with TRBD1. The CDR3 loop spans 14 amino acids. J gave up 4 bases and V 5 bases, and 7 bases lay outside the gene matches. CDR3 nucleotides: TGTGCCAGCAGTAGACAGGGCGTGGGCTATGGCTACACCTTC. This sequence encodes CASSRQGVGYGYTF.

The rearrangement uses TRBV19 and TRBJ1-3; D unclear. The CDR3 is made up of 13 amino acids. Per germline, CDR1 LNHDA and CDR2 SQIVND (reference sequence). The V end was cut by 0 bases, the J end by 6 bases, with 6 bases between. The CDR3 DNA follows: TGTGCCAGTAGTATAGATCGGGAAAACACCATATATTTT. It is translated as CASSIDRENTIYF.

This chain joins TRBV3-1 and TRBJ1-1; 8 bases are shared with TRBD1. The germline CDR1 and CDR2 sequences are LGHDT and YNNKEL (reference sequence). The ends lost 1 base at V and 5 bases at J; junction bases unmatched: 3. The CDR3 consists of 14 residues. In DNA form, the CDR3 reads TGTGCCAGCAGCCAAGGGACAGGGTCTACTGAAGCTTTCTTT. Translated, it gives CASSQGTGSTEAFF.

J is TRBJ1-2 and V is TRBV4-1; 7 nucleotides align to TRBD1. The CDR3 is 14 amino acids. Trimming removed 1 base from V and 10 bases from J; junction bases left unmatched: 9. Germline lookup yields CDR1 MGHRA and CDR2 YSYEKL. CDR3: CASSQVGTARDYTF. The CDR3 DNA reads as TGCGCCAGCAGCCAAGTAGGGACAGCCCGGGACTACACCTTC.

The rearrangement joins TRBV6-5 to TRBJ1-1, with TRBD1 matching over 7 bases. V lost 0 bases, J lost 4 bases, and 11 bases stayed unmatched. This CDR3 has 17 amino acids. The germline CDR1 and CDR2 sequences are MNHEY and SVGAGI. Here the CDR3 reads CASSYSVIRGPGTEAFF. CDR3 sequence (DNA): TGTGCCAGCAGTTACTCGGTTATAAGGGGGCCGGGCACTGAAGCTTTCTTT.

This clonotype was counted only a few times. V usage is TRBV11-2 and J usage is TRBJ1-3, with D hard to call. CDR1 and CDR2 from the germline V gene are SGHAT and FQNNGV. The V gene lost 1 base and the J gene lost 0 bases, with 13 bases spanning the gap. The CDR3 extends over 17 amino acids. CDR3 coding DNA: TGTGCCAGCAGCTTAGCGGGCTGGCGGCACTCTGGAAACACCATATATTTT. Translating it yields CASSLAGWRHSGNTIYF.

There are many counts of this clonotype. The chain uses TRBV7-2 and TRBJ2-5; D is undetermined. Germline CDR1 reads SGHTA; CDR2 reads FQGNSA. The V end lost 3 bases, the J end lost 7 bases, and 9 bases lay between the germline ends. This CDR3 has 12 amino acids. The CDR3 coding sequence is TGTGCCAGCAGCTTTGAACTTCGGACCCAGTACTTC. Its protein product is CASSFELRTQYF.

This clonotype was counted at least ten times. V gene TRBV12-3 or TRBV12-4 combines with J gene TRBJ2-7; D is unclear. This CDR3 comprises 15 residues. V was shortened by 5 bases and J by 3 bases, with 17 bases between the two germline ends. The CDR3 protein is CASSQDRAFDYEQYF. The CDR3, as DNA: TGTGCCAGCAGTCAAGACCGGGCCTTCGACTACGAGCAGTACTTC.

This clonotype was seen repeatedly, ten times or more. The V call is TRBV7-2, the J call TRBJ2-7, with D hard to call. This CDR3 is 13 amino acids long. CDR1 is SGHTA, CDR2 FQGNSA, per germline. V lost 1 base and J 3 bases, leaving 7 bases between the germline ends. The chain's CDR3 is CASSLVGIYEQYF. CDR3 coding DNA: TGTGCCAGCAGCTTAGTAGGCATCTACGAGCAGTACTTC.

This clonotype was seen at least ten times. The chain couples TRBV28 to TRBJ2-7; D remains unclear. V was trimmed by 5 bases and J by 3 bases, leaving 8 bases between them. CDR1 and CDR2 from the germline V gene are MDHEN and SYDVKM. The CDR3 is 12 residues long. The CDR3: CASSPAHYEQYF. The CDR3 nucleotides are TGTGCCAGCAGTCCTGCCCACTACGAGCAGTACTTC. Full variable domain (rest looked up from reference TRBV28 and TRBJ2-7): DVKVTQSSRYLVKRTGEKVFLECVQDMDHENMFWYRQDPGLGLRLIYFSYDVKMKEKGDIPEGYSVSREKKERFSLILESASTNQTSMYLCASSPAHYEQYFGPGTRLTVT.